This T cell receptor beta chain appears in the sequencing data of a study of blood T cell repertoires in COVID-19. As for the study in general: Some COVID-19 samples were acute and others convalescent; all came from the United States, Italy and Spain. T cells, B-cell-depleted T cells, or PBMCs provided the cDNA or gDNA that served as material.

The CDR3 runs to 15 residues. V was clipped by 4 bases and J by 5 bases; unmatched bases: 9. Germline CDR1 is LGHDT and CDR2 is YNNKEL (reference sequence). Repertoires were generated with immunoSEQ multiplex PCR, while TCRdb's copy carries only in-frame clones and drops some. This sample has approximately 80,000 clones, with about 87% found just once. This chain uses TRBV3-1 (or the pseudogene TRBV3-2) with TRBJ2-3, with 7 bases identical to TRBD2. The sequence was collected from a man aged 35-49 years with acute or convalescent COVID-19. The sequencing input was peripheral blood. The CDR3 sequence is CASSRQARGVDTQYF. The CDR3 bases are TGTGCCAGCAGCCGGCAGGCCCGGGGGGTAGATACGCAGTATTTT.